A selection of T cell receptor beta chains follows, all from one sample in a study of shared clonotypes between healthy human individuals. Clones were read by immunoSEQ multiplex PCR, and TCRdb kept only the in-frame ones, dropping some. The sample yields over a million clones, 75% seen once. The sequenced sample consisted of memory CD4+ T cells sorted from blood. The receptor set was obtained from a man younger than 35 in good health. Each CDR3 is given without its conserved first and last residue.

>TRBV9|TRBJ2-3
ASSAQVGDTQY
>TRBV5-4|TRBJ2-3
ASSLDRGRGDTQY
>TRBV30|TRBJ2-5
AWRWVGRETQY
>TRBV5-1|TRBJ2-7
ASSLELGRGGNRNYEQY
>TRBV16|TRBJ1-1
ASSLTQGSNTEAF
>TRBV10-2|TRBJ2-3
ASSTGRASTDTQY
>TRBV11-3|TRBJ2-1
ASSVRSGSYNEQF
>TRBV5-4|TRBJ2-2
ASSLDRGQNGELF
>TRBV18|TRBJ2-5
ASSPQLEETQY
>TRBV5-6|TRBJ2-7
ASSAQQGAGEQY
>TRBV2|TRBJ2-7
ASLAGVSSYEQY
>TRBV6-5|TRBJ2-5
ASSLRRGGETQY
>TRBV5-6|TRBJ2-4
ASSFRESKNIQY
>TRBV5-1|TRBJ1-4
ASSLDGLEINEKLF
>TRBV6-6|TRBJ1-2
ASSYSPGVNYGYT
>TRBV9|TRBJ2-1
ASSLSGAGNEQF
>TRBV5-1|TRBJ2-2
ASREQGPGELF
>TRBV5-6|TRBJ1-2
ASSDGRANYGYT
>TRBV19|TRBJ2-5
ASSIWWESETQY
>TRBV6-8|TRBJ1-6
ASSRLSPLH
>TRBV7-3|TRBJ1-2
ASSPTGGTGYT
>TRBV7-9|TRBJ1-2
ASSTASGRTNYGYT
>TRBV11-2|TRBJ1-2
ASSLVQNLPYGYT
>TRBV21-1|TRBJ1-5
ASSKAQGREAGQPQH
>TRBV2|TRBJ2-7
ASSTAAYEQY
>TRBV27|TRBJ2-7
ASRSGGRYEQY
>TRBV6-1|TRBJ1-6
ASSEARRVSPLH
>TRBV2|TRBJ1-5
ASSTGQPQH
>TRBV10-3|TRBJ1-1
AISGQSNTEAF
>TRBV7-7|TRBJ1-1
ASSLERGSEAF
>TRBV7-8|TRBJ2-2
ASSLVSRRGTGELF
>TRBV29-1|TRBJ1-1
SGLNTEAF
>TRBV7-2|TRBJ2-7
ASSPSSGLYEQY
>TRBV18|TRBJ2-5
ASSLAGSISGRSGETQY
>TRBV6-6|TRBJ1-1
ASTITGYTEAF
>TRBV20-1|TRBJ2-3
SAFRGDTQY
>TRBV4-2|TRBJ1-3
ASSGTGVSGNTIY
>TRBV11-3|TRBJ2-5
ASSRSGGPSQETQY
>TRBV11-2|TRBJ2-7
ASSSGTGSYEQY
>TRBV10-3|TRBJ2-5
AISGSTGETQY